The T cell receptor beta chain described here comes from a study of PD-1 blockade in classical Hodgkin lymphoma. Sequencing was performed with immunoSEQ multiplex PCR; in TCRdb, only in-frame clones are kept and a portion is missing. Counted here are 40,000 to 65,000 clones, roughly 86% occurring once; the ten biggest clones make up 6% to 7%. Time point indicated: cycle 4 day 1 (C4D1), after 6 weeks of nivolumab. Autologous stem cell transplantation was followed by relapse in every patient, and brentuximab vedotin exposure varied. The receptor was isolated from a human donor with classical Hodgkin lymphoma. Specimen: peripheral blood mononuclear cells (PBMCs), collected before the fourth cycle of nivolumab.

The CDR3, as DNA: TGTGCCACCAGCCTTCTGGGGGATAGCACAGATACGCAGTATTTT. Translating gives CATSLLGDSTDTQYF. The chain is built from TRBV15 and TRBJ2-3; D is possibly TRBD1 or TRBD2 (5 bases each). From germline, CDR1 is LNHNV and CDR2 YYDKDF (reference sequence). Trimming pared 5 bases from V and 0 bases from J, leaving 12 bases between. There are 15 residues in the CDR3.